The rows below give T cell receptor beta chains drawn from one sample of a study of T cells after yellow fever vaccination. TCRdb ran MiXCR on the 5' RACE reads and lists one entry per CDR3 protein. The sample yields approximately 15,000 distinct CDR3 sequences, less than 7.5% seen once. This specimen consisted of PBMCs, either bulk or a sorted T-cell subset (CD4+, CD8+, memory, or dextramer-sorted; not recorded which), obtained on the day of the yellow fever booster vaccination. The receptor set was obtained from a man aged 18 to 30 who received the YFV17D yellow fever vaccine. The CDR3 runs from the conserved cysteine through the conserved F or W. D genes are given only for firm matches. Each size is once, few, many or a size class.

>-|TRBV19|TRBJ1-1|many
TGTGCCAGTAGTCCCTACGGTGTGGACACTGAAGCTTTCTTT
CASSPYGVDTEAFF
>-|TRBV2|TRBJ2-3|many
TGTGCCAGCAGTCCCTTTATCGAAGTATTGAGCACAGATACGCAGTATTTT
CASSPFIEVLSTDTQYF
>-|TRBV18|TRBJ1-2|many
TGTGCCAGCTCACCACCGAACCCCCAGGGAAAGGATGGCTACACCTTC
CASSPPNPQGKDGYTF
>-|TRBV28|TRBJ1-2|many
TGTGCCAGCGGACAACTACACGGGAATGGCTACACCTTC
CASGQLHGNGYTF
>-|TRBV18|TRBJ1-2|many
TGTGCCAGCTCACCGGGGGGGCGGAACTATGGCTACACCTTC
CASSPGGRNYGYTF
>-|TRBV7-9|TRBJ1-2|many
TGTGCCAGCAGCCGGGACGGTAACTATGGCTACACCTTC
CASSRDGNYGYTF
>-|TRBV20-1|TRBJ1-1|medium-sized
TGCAGTGCTCCTAGATTGGGGCGCTGGGATACTGAAGCTTTCTTT
CSAPRLGRWDTEAFF
>TRBD1|TRBV6-1|TRBJ2-1|many
TGTGCCAGCAGTAGCTCAAGGACAGGGTATGAGAATGAGCAGTTCTTC
CASSSSRTGYENEQFF
>-|TRBV6-5|TRBJ1-2|medium-sized
TGTGCCGCGGGCAACTATGGCTACACCTTC
CAAGNYGYTF
>-|TRBV19|TRBJ2-4|many
TGTGCCAGTAGTCCCGGGATCCCCGGGAACATTCAGTACTTC
CASSPGIPGNIQYF
>-|TRBV20-1|TRBJ1-2|many
TGCAGTGCTAGAGCCCCCAACGGGGAAGGCGGCTACACCTTC
CSARAPNGEGGYTF
>-|TRBV20-1|TRBJ2-2|medium-sized
TGCAGTGCTAGAGATGCTAGATACACCGGGGAGCTGTTTTTT
CSARDARYTGELFF
>TRBD2|TRBV2|TRBJ2-1|many
TGTGCCACTGGCCCCGAGACTAGCCCCAATGAGCAGTTCTTC
CATGPETSPNEQFF
>-|TRBV3-2|TRBJ2-1|many
TGTGCCAGCAGCCCCGGACAGGCTTTAGACTCCTACAATGAGCAGTTCTTC
CASSPGQALDSYNEQFF
>-|TRBV9|TRBJ2-3|many
TGTGCCAGCAGCATACAAGATACGCAGTATTTT
CASSIQDTQYF
>-|TRBV7-3|TRBJ1-1|many
TGTGCCAGCAGCCCCCAGGGGCGGAACACTGAAGCTTTCTTT
CASSPQGRNTEAFF
>TRBD1|TRBV5-1|TRBJ2-7|many
TGCGCCAGCAGCGTCCCTGGACAGGGGGCTAACGAGCAGTACTTC
CASSVPGQGANEQYF
>-|TRBV5-1|TRBJ1-1|many
TGCGCCAGCAGCTTTAACACTGAAGCTTTCTTT
CASSFNTEAFF
>-|TRBV2|TRBJ2-5|many
TGTGCAGTGGCGTTCACCGGCACTGGGGAGACCCAGTACTTC
CAVAFTGTGETQYF
>TRBD1|TRBV20-1|TRBJ1-5|medium-sized
TGCAGTGCTAGAGAAAGGGACAGGTTCAATCAGCCCCAGCATTTT
CSARERDRFNQPQHF
>TRBD1|TRBV10-2|TRBJ2-5|many
TGCGCCAGCCTAGAGGCAGGGGGAGTCCAAGAGACCCAGTACTTC
CASLEAGGVQETQYF
>-|TRBV4-2|TRBJ1-3|medium-sized
TGTGCCAGCAGCCAAGATTCAGGTGGAAACACCATATATTTT
CASSQDSGGNTIYF
>-|TRBV5-6|TRBJ2-1|medium-sized
TGTGCCAGCAGCGTCGACCACAATGAGCAGTTCTTC
CASSVDHNEQFF
>-|TRBV5-6|TRBJ2-1|many
TGTGCCAGCAGCTTGGCGTATGAGCAGTTCTTC
CASSLAYEQFF
>TRBD1|TRBV9|TRBJ1-2|many
TGTGCCAGCAGCGTTCCAGGGGGCAGCTATGGCTACACCTTC
CASSVPGGSYGYTF
>TRBD2|TRBV4-1|TRBJ2-3|medium-sized
TGCGCCAGCAGCCGAGATAGCGGGGGGGGCACAGATACGCAGTATTTT
CASSRDSGGGTDTQYF
>-|TRBV29-1|TRBJ2-3|medium-sized
TGCAGCGTTGAGTCGGCCACAGATACGCAGTATTTT
CSVESATDTQYF
>-|TRBV3-1|TRBJ2-7|medium-sized
TGTGCCAGCAGCCAAACCGGGGCGGTATACGAGCAGTACTTC
CASSQTGAVYEQYF
>TRBD1|TRBV5-6|TRBJ1-6|many
TGTGCCAGCAGTCTCAAGACAGGGGGCTTCTATAATTCACCCCTCCACTTT
CASSLKTGGFYNSPLHF
>TRBD2|TRBV5-1|TRBJ2-1|once
TGCGCCAGCAGCTTGATCCTAGCGGGAGAAAAAACTGAGCAGTTCTTC
CASSLILAGEKTEQFF
>TRBD2|TRBV13|TRBJ2-3|many
TGTGCCAGCAGCTTCACGACTAGCGGGGGCACAGATACGCAGTATTTT
CASSFTTSGGTDTQYF